This T cell receptor beta chain was recorded in a study of T cells in Graves' hyperthyroidism and ophthalmopathy. About the research overall: Peripheral blood samples were taken at initial diagnosis, prior to any treatment. Study-level results: Ophthalmopathy was distinguished from stable hyperthyroidism by 13 V-J signatures. The majority of expanded thyroid clonotypes above 0.001 also appeared in blood.

This clonotype was seen repeatedly, ten times or more. Its antigen is not identified. RNA transcripts yielded amplified TCR beta CDR3 regions. The TCR CDR3 was amplified in a first-round RT-PCR using the HTBI primer set. TCRdb used MiXCR to reprocess the multiplex PCR reads, holding one entry per CDR3 protein. The sample yields about half a million distinct CDR3 sequences, 20% seen once. Trimming left V 5 bases short and J 6 bases short, with 15 bases between. The CDR3 sequence is 13 residues long. Germline V gives CDR1 SGHRS, CDR2 YFSETQ. The sequence was collected from a man aged 40-50 years with Graves' ophthalmopathy. This chain joins TRBV5-1 and TRBJ2-7; D might be TRBD1 (6 bases). The sequenced sample consisted of blood. DNA for the CDR3: TGCGCCAGCAGGGACCAGGGGATAGGCGAGCAGTACTTC. This translates into CASRDQGIGEQYF.